This T cell receptor beta chain was captured by sequencing in a study of cytomegalovirus exposure and HLA in healthy donors (dated by TCRdb to 2016 to 2017). As for the study more broadly: An earlier analysis of approximately 640 of the donors reported about 290 Gb of sequence data and 117 million unique TCR beta sequences from about 200 million T cells. Of the 398 genotyped donors, approximately 80% fell in the genetic ancestry cluster associated with self-reported Caucasian donors. Approximately 300 gigabases of sequencing data and around 85 million unique TCR sequences made up an early release that covered 500 to 650 HLA-typed donors. Rather than drawing on any new phenotypic data, the later analysis identified candidate immune exposures from TCR beta sequences and the way those sequences occurred across donors. A later analysis re-analyzed previously published TCR beta repertoires from 660 or so donors and added high-resolution HLA genotyping to study TCR occurrence patterns. Typing coverage differed by locus: A, B, C, DRB1 and DQB1 were typed in roughly 620-630 donors, DQA1 in approximately 520, DPA1 in 600 to 610, and DPB1 in 472. Among some 400 genotyped donors of the cohort, an average of about 240,000 unique TCR beta nucleotide sequences were sequenced per donor, roughly 20% of them non-productive. Alongside the repertoire data, information on donor age, sex, ethnicity and CMV serostatus was compiled. Both class I and class II loci were covered by HLA typing, at four-digit resolution. The study profiled the T cell repertoires of some 610 subjects by immunosequencing and related them to cytomegalovirus serostatus. The study aimed to test whether cataloging public T cell receptors could reveal signatures of past pathogen exposure. Genome-wide SNP genotypes for about three fifths of the roughly 670 donors were used in a later genetic analysis, which treated that subset as a discovery cohort. Because of strong linkage in the cohort, roughly five DR-DQ haplotypes were treated as single units for association and clustering. A separate validation cohort of roughly 120 different subjects was used in addition to the 666-subject first cohort. Every repertoire in the discovery cohort had been generated on one and the same sequencing platform. High-throughput TCR immunosequencing, statistical association of individual TCRs with disease status, and machine learning were combined to predict cytomegalovirus infection status. An earlier analysis of approximately 500 of the donors applied high-throughput TCR beta sequencing to assess whether each TCR beta V gene segment acted as functional or pseudogenic. The research as a whole found: The study gave a list of some 150 TCR beta chains associated with cytomegalovirus. A further reported finding was that TCR beta sequences accurately predicted the HLA-A and HLA-B alleles for most subjects in the first cohort. Because counts were too low, approximately 15 rarely observed V segments, including chromosome 9 orphons, were excluded from the earlier analysis of 500 to 700 of the donors. A cluster of highly shared sequence variants was judged likely to be a technical artifact of the sequencing pipeline. HLA typing was unavailable for some donors at each locus, so association tests used only the typed subset. Broadly in line with IMGT annotations, most TCR beta V segments showed up in productive rearrangements about 90% or about 30% of the time in an earlier analysis of 587 of the donors. Strong co-occurrence of HLA alleles, especially DR and DQ, made assigning TCR associations to individual alleles difficult. In a later analysis, several top co-occurrence clusters were reported to appear linked to parvovirus B19, influenza, CMV and Epstein-Barr virus. A later genetic analysis reported fewer N-insertions in productive TCRs among donors in an Asian-associated ancestry cluster than the roughly 620-donor mean. Sequencing depth was assumed to be roughly uniform across donors in the presence/absence analyses, though that assumption may not hold. The cohort was sequenced for TCR beta chains only, and without alpha or paired-chain data the features that could be detected were limited. A few of the identified cytomegalovirus-associated TCR beta chains were confirmed in vitro to be specific for cytomegalovirus antigens. The authors suggested that the approach could potentially be extended to other disease states and immunological phenotypes. In a later analysis, most CMV-associated TCR beta chains were found to appear HLA-restricted, with HLA associations seemingly driven largely by CMV exposure. A later genetic analysis associated a missense DCLRE1C variant with V-gene and J-gene trimming of TCR beta chains, and an independent cohort replicated the association. Compared with equally common non-associated chains, HLA-associated TCR beta chains in a later analysis were more clonally expanded and had lower generation probabilities. Because the 87-base-pair reads could not distinguish some IMGT-functional V segments, including TRBV6-2 and TRBV6-3, those segments were excluded. CMV serostatus was the only immune exposure information available for the cohort. Correlated functional status among segregating V segments might be attributable to linkage disequilibrium, but an unknown experimental factor could not be ruled out. A later analysis associated 17,000 or so TCR beta sequences with specific HLA alleles at a false discovery rate of 0.05. In both the original and validation cohorts, the classifier was reported to diagnose cytomegalovirus status with high specificity and sensitivity. A later analysis found that TCR association rates varied across HLA loci, with DRB1 alleles showing the most associated TCRs and HLA-C alleles the fewest. Most TCR sequences were seen in very few donors, while some public TCRs were found in many individuals.

On this clone itself: What antigen it recognizes has not been identified. Base qualities are not provided; no much larger clone lies one nucleotide away.

Libraries were constructed by the immunoSEQ multiplex PCR assay. For the multiplex PCR, a mixture combining 60 forward primers for TCR Vbeta segments and 13 reverse primers for TCR Jbeta segments was used. The CDR3 region of rearranged TCR beta genes was amplified from genomic DNA with a multiplex PCR assay. Amplified TCR beta libraries were sequenced as 87-base-pair reads on the Illumina HiSeq System. As for how the authors treated the data: A later analysis counted about 80 million unique TCR beta chains across the 650 to 800 repertoires, and 9 million to 14 million of these chains were shared by at least two donors. Raw reads were error-corrected and collapsed into unique sequences with a nearest-neighbor algorithm that merged closely related sequences to remove PCR and sequencing errors. To assign V, D and J gene segments, CDR3 sequences were aligned to IMGT reference sequences. For a sequence to be retained, a match of at least six nucleotides was required to both a V gene segment and a J gene segment. A rearrangement counted as productive if the CDR3 had no stop codons and remained in frame with V and J, and every other rearrangement counted as non-productive. Following IMGT convention, CDR3 was defined as the stretch from the second conserved V-encoded cysteine to the conserved J-encoded phenylalanine. In an earlier analysis of 587 of the donors, sequences lacking an unambiguous match to a single V gene segment were excluded. An earlier analysis of over 450 of the donors classified V segments as functional when productive rearrangements were above 56.7% and as segregating when the standard deviation between donors was above 5%. To diagnose cytomegalovirus status from the catalog of TCR beta chain sequences, a statistical classification framework was built. In a later analysis, V and J genes were assigned by comparing TCR nucleotide sequences against IMGT/GENE-DB human TR gene sequences. The TCRdist pipeline was used in a later analysis to assign CDR3 sequences and most-parsimonious VDJ recombination scenarios. In a later analysis, each TCR beta chain was defined by its CDR3 amino acid sequence together with its V-gene family, and reads lacking a unique V-gene family were excluded. To address suspected cross-contamination and a sequencing artifact, a later analysis removed 550 to 750 highly shared, low-generation-probability nucleotide sequences. In a later analysis, a clonal expansion index for each public chain was calculated from normalized within-repertoire ranks of inferred template counts. Generation probabilities in a later analysis came from a VDJ recombination model fitted to out-of-frame rearrangements, and those results were checked against IGoR. In a later analysis, TCR-TCR, TCR-HLA and TCR-CMV co-occurrence was scored with hypergeometric tests, and a repertoire-size bias correction was applied to TCR pairs. To estimate false discovery rates, a later analysis permuted the HLA or CMV assignments 20 times. In a later analysis, co-occurring TCRs were grouped using DBSCAN, and TCRdist sequence similarity was added for clustering within HLA-allele-positive subsets. For co-occurrence clustering, repertoires with fewer than 30,000 or more than 120,000 public chains were excluded, along with roughly 5 repertoires with anomalous nucleotide sharing. The source is immuneACCESS, and TCRdb retained only in-frame sequences with V and J called. Part of the clones is not carried over; for the studies checked, unresolved V genes explain less than half of this, and the remainder is unexplained. V, J and clone size are those of that table, while D and trimming were read from the DNA. The sample table lists under 200,000 clones, 70% to 90% of them with a count of one. Jointly, the top ten make up approximately 2% of the sample.

According to the germline V gene, CDR1 reads SGHRS and CDR2 reads YFSETQ. The CDR3 runs 15 residues from the cysteine to the phenylalanine. The read is trimmed to its CDR3 DNA, 45 bases read in frame from base 1. V loses 0 bases, J loses 4 bases, and the germline ends lie 12 bases apart. The cohort comprised 670 or so healthy bone marrow donors. All cohort members were sampled while nominally healthy, although unrecorded immune exposures were likely present. The donor was CMV seronegative and was included in the group of over 300 seronegative cohort members. Every donor gave a peripheral blood sample, and the peripheral blood mononuclear cells from that sample were used for TCR beta sequencing. Genomic DNA extraction from the blood cell samples was performed with the Qiagen DNeasy Blood Extraction Kit.

Sequenced input: PBMCs. The V gene is TRBV5-1 and the J gene is TRBJ2-3; the D gene cannot be named for sure. The receptor was isolated from a woman aged 18-29 years in good health and CMV-seronegative. The nucleotide sequence reads TGCGCCAGCAGCTTGGCCGAGACATTCCCAGATACGCAGTATTTT. Its protein product is CASSLAETFPDTQYF.